A single sample gave rise to the 13 T cell receptor beta chains below, sequenced in a study of shared clonotypes between healthy human individuals. Sequencing was performed with immunoSEQ multiplex PCR; in TCRdb, only in-frame clones are kept and a portion is missing. The table lists hundreds of thousands of clones, 79% of them singletons, with less than 15% in the top ten. The specimen was PBMCs. The receptors come from a woman between 40 and 55 years old in good health. Some clones in this sample may be carry-over from other donors' samples.

This chain connects TRBV7-9 to TRBJ2-7; the match to TRBD1 covers 7 bases. Trimming removed 5 bases from V and 0 bases from J; junction bases left unmatched: 7. CDR3 length: 15 residues. CDR1 is SEHNR, CDR2 FQNEAQ, per germline (reference sequence). The CDR3 nucleotides read TGTGCCAGCAGCAAAGGGACAGATATCTCCTACGAGCAGTACTTC. It yields the protein CASSKGTDISYEQYF.

CDR3 sequence (DNA): TGTGCCAGCTCCCAATCTCAGGGCCAGCCCCAGCATTTT. As protein: CASSQSQGQPQHF. This chain connects TRBV18 to TRBJ1-5, with D possibly being TRBD1 (5 bases). The V and J ends lost 6 bases and 7 bases respectively, with 13 bases between them. Germline values: CDR1 KGHSH, CDR2 LQKENI. The CDR3 has 13 amino acids.

This clone has just one count. This rearrangement joins TRBV29-1 to TRBJ1-2, with D perhaps matching TRBD1 (6 bases). Germline CDR1 reads SQVTM; CDR2 reads ANQGSEA. The CDR3 runs 12 residues. V lost 4 bases and J 4 bases, leaving 10 bases between the germline ends. CDR3: CSVGARGYGYTF. DNA for the CDR3: TGCAGCGTTGGGGCCAGGGGCTATGGCTACACCTTC. The entire variable domain, with the rest obtained from reference TRBV29-1 and TRBJ1-2, is as follows: SAVISQKPSRDICQRGTSLTIQCQVDSQVTMMFWYRQQPGQSLTLIATANQGSEATYESGFVIDKFPISRPNLTFSTLTVSNMSPEDSSIYLCSVGARGYGYTFGSGTRLTVV.

This sequence joins TRBV5-4 and TRBJ2-5; TRBD1 might be the D (6 bases). The CDR3 loop spans 18 amino acids. The V gene's germline CDR1 is SGHNT and CDR2 YYREEE (reference sequence). Trimming removed 0 bases at V and 5 bases at J, with 23 bases between. The CDR3 spells CASSLGALHRDEDETQYF. CDR3 bases: TGTGCCAGCAGCTTGGGGGCCCTACACAGGGATGAGGACGAGACCCAGTACTTC. Full variable domain (remainder filled in from reference TRBV5-4 and TRBJ2-5): ETGVTQSPTHLIKTRGQQVTLRCSSQSGHNTVSWYQQALGQGPQFIFQYYREEENGRGNFPPRFSGLQFPNYSSELNVNALELDDSALYLCASSLGALHRDEDETQYFGPGTRLLVL.

This clone has a single count. V gene TRBV5-1 combines with J gene TRBJ2-4; 7 nucleotides line up with TRBD1. The CDR3 contains 15 residues. The germline CDR1 and CDR2 sequences are SGHRS and YFSETQ. J gave up 8 bases and V 1 base, and 9 bases lay outside the gene matches. CDR3 nucleotide sequence: TGCGCCAGCAGCTTGTCGGACAGGTGGAAGGACATTCAGTACTTC. Translating gives CASSLSDRWKDIQYF. The full variable domain, completed using reference TRBV5-1 and TRBJ2-4, is KAGVTQTPRYLIKTRGQQVTLSCSPISGHRSVSWYQQTPGQGLQFLFEYFSETQRNKGNFPGRFSGRQFSNSRSEMNVSTLELGDSALYLCASSLSDRWKDIQYFGAGTRLSVL.

The V call is TRBV7-2, the J call TRBJ2-1; 7 nucleotides line up with TRBD2. The CDR3 has 14 amino acids. V lost 5 bases, J lost 14 bases, and 15 bases stayed unmatched. Germline CDR1 SGHTA, CDR2 FQGNSA. The CDR3, as DNA: TGTGCCAGCAGCAAACCGGGACTAACCTTCACGGAGTTCTTC. It specifies CASSKPGLTFTEFF.

J is TRBJ2-4 and V is TRBV7-3, with 8 positions matching TRBD2. V was pared by 5 bases and J by 6 bases, with 9 bases of the junction left unmatched. Germline V gene data show CDR1 as SGHTA and CDR2 as FQGTGA. CDR3 size: 15 residues. The CDR3 sequence: CASSPTGGLGNIQYF. As DNA, the CDR3 is TGTGCCAGCAGCCCGACGGGAGGGCTAGGAAACATTCAGTACTTC.

V and J are TRBV28 and TRBJ2-6, with no clear D. The CDR3 loop spans 16 amino acids. Trimming pared 5 bases from V and 4 bases from J, leaving 15 bases between. Germline CDR1 and CDR2: MDHEN and SYDVKM. The chain's CDR3 is CASSQQTASGANVLTF. As DNA, the CDR3 is TGTGCCAGCAGTCAGCAAACAGCTTCCGGGGCCAACGTCCTGACTTTC.

The chain is built from TRBV5-1 and TRBJ2-1, with TRBD2 identical over 12 bases. This CDR3 has 17 residues. CDR1 and CDR2 (germline): SGHRS, YFSETQ. The J segment lost 8 bases and the V segment lost 4 bases, leaving 13 bases of the junction unmatched. The CDR3: CASSGPGLAGFRDEQFF. CDR3 DNA sequence: TGCGCCAGCAGCGGCCCGGGACTAGCGGGCTTTCGGGATGAGCAGTTCTTC.

J is TRBJ2-1 and V is TRBV5-1, with 12 bases that match TRBD2. The J segment lost 9 bases and the V segment lost 4 bases, leaving 14 bases of the junction unmatched. The CDR3 is made up of 17 amino acids. Germline V CDR1 and CDR2: SGHRS, YFSETQ. DNA of the CDR3: TGCGCCAGCAGCACCGACCTGACTAGCGGGAGTGTGAGTGAGCAGTTCTTC. This sequence encodes CASSTDLTSGSVSEQFF.

DNA for the CDR3: TGTGCCAGCAGCCGCCGGACTAGCGGGAGGTCCTACAATGAGCAGTTCTTC. Its translation is CASSRRTSGRSYNEQFF. This chain connects TRBV21-1 to TRBJ2-1; the DNA was not used to check the table's D call, TRBD2. TRBV21-1 is termed a pseudogene. This CDR3 has 17 amino acids.

This chain connects TRBV6-6 to TRBJ2-3, with D unresolved. Germline V gene lookup returns CDR1 MNHNY and CDR2 SVGAGI (reference sequence). The germline V and J ends were trimmed by 6 bases and 3 bases, with 10 bases remaining between them. The CDR3 runs 13 residues. The CDR3 reads CASRTVGTDTQYF. In nucleotides, the CDR3 is TGTGCCAGCAGAACAGTGGGGACAGATACGCAGTATTTT.

This clone was recorded only once. The rearrangement uses TRBV15 and TRBJ1-1; no definite D call. V gave up 2 bases and J gave up 0 bases, with 10 bases separating them. Germline assignment: CDR1 LNHNV and CDR2 YYDKDF (reference sequence). This CDR3 is built from 15 residues. The DNA for the CDR3 is TGTGCCACCAGCAGACGGACGACAATGAACACTGAAGCTTTCTTT. This encodes CATSRRTTMNTEAFF.